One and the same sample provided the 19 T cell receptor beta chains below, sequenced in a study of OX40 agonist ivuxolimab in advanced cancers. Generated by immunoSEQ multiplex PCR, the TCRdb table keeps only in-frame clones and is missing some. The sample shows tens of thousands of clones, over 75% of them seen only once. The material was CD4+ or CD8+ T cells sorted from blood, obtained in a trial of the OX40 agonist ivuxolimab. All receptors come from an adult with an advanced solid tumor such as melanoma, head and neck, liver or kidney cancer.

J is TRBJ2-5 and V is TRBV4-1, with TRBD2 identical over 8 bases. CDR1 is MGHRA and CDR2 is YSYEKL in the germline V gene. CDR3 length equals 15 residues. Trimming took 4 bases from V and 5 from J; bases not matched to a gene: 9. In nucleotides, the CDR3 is TGCGCCAGCAGCCCCCGGGCTAGCGGGTTGGAGACCCAGTACTTC. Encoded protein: CASSPRASGLETQYF.

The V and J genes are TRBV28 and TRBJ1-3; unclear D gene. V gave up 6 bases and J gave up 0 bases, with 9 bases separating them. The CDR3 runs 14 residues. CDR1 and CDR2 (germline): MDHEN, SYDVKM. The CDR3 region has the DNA TGTGCCAGCAGGAGACACCGCTCTGGAAACACCATATATTTT. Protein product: CASRRHRSGNTIYF.

CDR3 amino acids: CASSSPAGGSAPEQFF. The CDR3 nucleotides read TGTGCCAGCAGCTCCCCAGCGGGAGGATCCGCCCCTGAGCAGTTCTTC. This rearrangement joins TRBV7-9 to TRBJ2-1; 9 positions match TRBD2. Losses at the gene ends were 4 bases for V and 9 bases for J; bases not matched to a gene: 13. The length of the CDR3 is 16 residues. Germline CDR1 reads SEHNR; CDR2 reads FQNEAQ (reference sequence). Variable domain in full (rest from reference TRBV7-9 and TRBJ2-1): DTGVSQNPRHKITKRGQNVTFRCDPISEHNRLYWYRQTLGQGPEFLTYFQNEAQLEKSRLLSDRFSAERPKGSFSTLEIQRTEQGDSAMYLCASSSPAGGSAPEQFFGPGTRLTVL.

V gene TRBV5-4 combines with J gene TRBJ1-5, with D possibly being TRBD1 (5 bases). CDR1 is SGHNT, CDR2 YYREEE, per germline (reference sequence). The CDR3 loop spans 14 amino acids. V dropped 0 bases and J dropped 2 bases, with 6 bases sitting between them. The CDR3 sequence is CASSLVGGNQPQHF. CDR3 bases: TGTGCCAGCAGCTTGGTAGGGGGCAATCAGCCCCAGCATTTT.

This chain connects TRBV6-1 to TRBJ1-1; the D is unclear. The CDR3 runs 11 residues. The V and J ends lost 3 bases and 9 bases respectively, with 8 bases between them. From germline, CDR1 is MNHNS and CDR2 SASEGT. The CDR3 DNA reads TGTGCCAGCAGTGACAGTCTAAAAGCTTTCTTT. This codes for CASSDSLKAFF.

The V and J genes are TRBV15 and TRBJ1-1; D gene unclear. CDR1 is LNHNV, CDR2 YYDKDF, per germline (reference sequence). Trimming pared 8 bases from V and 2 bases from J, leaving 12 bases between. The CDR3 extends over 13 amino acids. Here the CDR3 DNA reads TGTGCCACCTCTATTTCAGAAAACACTGAAGCTTTCTTT. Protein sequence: CATSISENTEAFF.

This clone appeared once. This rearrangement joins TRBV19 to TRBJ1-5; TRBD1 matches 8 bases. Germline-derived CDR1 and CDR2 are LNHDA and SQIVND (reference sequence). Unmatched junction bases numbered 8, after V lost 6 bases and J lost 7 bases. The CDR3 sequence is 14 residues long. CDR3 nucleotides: TGTGCCAGTAGACCGGACAGGGTCAGGCAGCCCCAGCATTTT. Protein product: CASRPDRVRQPQHF.

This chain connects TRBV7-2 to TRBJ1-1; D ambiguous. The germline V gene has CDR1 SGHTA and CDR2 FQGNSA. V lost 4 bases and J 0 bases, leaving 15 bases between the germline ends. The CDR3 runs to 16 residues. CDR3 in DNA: TGTGCCAGCAGCTCCGGGTTTGGGAACATGAACACTGAAGCTTTCTTT. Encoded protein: CASSSGFGNMNTEAFF. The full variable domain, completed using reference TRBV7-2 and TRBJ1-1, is GAGVSQSPSNKVTEKGKDVELRCDPISGHTALYWYRQSLGQGLEFLIYFQGNSAPDKSGLPSDRFSAERTGGSVSTLTIQRTQQEDSAVYLCASSSGFGNMNTEAFFGQGTRLTVV.

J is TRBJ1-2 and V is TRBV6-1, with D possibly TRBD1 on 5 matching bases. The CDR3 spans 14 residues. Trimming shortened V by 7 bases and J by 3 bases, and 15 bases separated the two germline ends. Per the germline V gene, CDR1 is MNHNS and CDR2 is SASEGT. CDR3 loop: CASTYGGEDYGYTF. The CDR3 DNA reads TGTGCCAGCACCTATGGAGGGGAAGACTATGGCTACACCTTC.

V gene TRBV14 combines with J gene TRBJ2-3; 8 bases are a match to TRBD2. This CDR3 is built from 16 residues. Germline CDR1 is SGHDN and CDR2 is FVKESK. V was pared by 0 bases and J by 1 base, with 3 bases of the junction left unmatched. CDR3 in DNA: TGTGCCAGCAGCCAAGAGGGTAGCGGGGGCACAGATACGCAGTATTTT. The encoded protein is CASSQEGSGGTDTQYF.

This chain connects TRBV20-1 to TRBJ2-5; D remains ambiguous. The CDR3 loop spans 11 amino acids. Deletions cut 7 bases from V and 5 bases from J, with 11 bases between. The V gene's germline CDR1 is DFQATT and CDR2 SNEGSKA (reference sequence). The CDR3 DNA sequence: TGCAGTGGTAGGTCCTTGGAGACCCAGTACTTC. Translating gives CSGRSLETQYF.

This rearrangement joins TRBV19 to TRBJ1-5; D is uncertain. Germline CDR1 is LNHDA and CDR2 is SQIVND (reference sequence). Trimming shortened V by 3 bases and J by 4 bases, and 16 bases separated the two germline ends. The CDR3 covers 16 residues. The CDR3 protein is CASSIGQLLQNQPQHF. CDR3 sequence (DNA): TGTGCCAGTAGTATCGGTCAGTTACTTCAGAATCAGCCCCAGCATTTT.

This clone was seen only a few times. The CDR3 spells CASSTTLYEQYF. In DNA, the CDR3 is TGTGCCAGCAGCACGACCCTCTACGAGCAGTACTTC. This chain joins TRBV5-6 and TRBJ2-7; D not resolved. The CDR3 sequence is 12 residues long. Germline loops: CDR1 SGHDT, CDR2 YYEEEE. Trimming removed 4 bases at V and 3 bases at J, with 8 bases between. Supplemented by reference TRBV5-6 and TRBJ2-7, the full variable domain reads DAGVTQSPTHLIKTRGQQVTLRCSPKSGHDTVSWYQQALGQGPQFIFQYYEEEERQRGNFPDRFSGHQFPNYSSELNVNALLLGDSALYLCASSTTLYEQYFGPGTRLTVT.

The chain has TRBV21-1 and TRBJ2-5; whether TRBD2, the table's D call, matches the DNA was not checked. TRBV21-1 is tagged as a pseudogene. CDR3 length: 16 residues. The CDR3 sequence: CASSKEVTGDQETQYF. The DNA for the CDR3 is TGTGCCAGCAGCAAAGAGGTAACGGGGGACCAAGAGACCCAGTACTTC.

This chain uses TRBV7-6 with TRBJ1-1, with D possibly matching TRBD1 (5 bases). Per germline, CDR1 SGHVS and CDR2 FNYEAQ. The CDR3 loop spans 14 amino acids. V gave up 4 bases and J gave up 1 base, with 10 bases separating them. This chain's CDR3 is CASSSGPWNTEAFF. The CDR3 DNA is TGTGCCAGCAGCTCGGGACCGTGGAACACTGAAGCTTTCTTT.

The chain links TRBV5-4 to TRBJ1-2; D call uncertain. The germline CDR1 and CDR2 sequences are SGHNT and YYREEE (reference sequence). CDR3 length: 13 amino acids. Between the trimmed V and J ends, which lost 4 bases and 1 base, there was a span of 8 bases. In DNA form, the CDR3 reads TGTGCCAGCAGCCCGAATATTAACTATGGCTACACCTTC. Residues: CASSPNINYGYTF.

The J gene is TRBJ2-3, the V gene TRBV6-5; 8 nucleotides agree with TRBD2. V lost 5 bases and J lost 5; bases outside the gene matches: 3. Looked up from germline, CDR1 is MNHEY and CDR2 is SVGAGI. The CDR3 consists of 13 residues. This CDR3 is CASSSGSGDTQYF. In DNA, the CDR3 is TGTGCCAGCAGTAGCGGGAGTGGAGATACGCAGTATTTT.

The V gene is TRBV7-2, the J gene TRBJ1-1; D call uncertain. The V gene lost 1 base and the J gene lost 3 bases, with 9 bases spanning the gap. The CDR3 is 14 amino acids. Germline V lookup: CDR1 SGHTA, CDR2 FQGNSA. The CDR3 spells CASSLVGWDTEAFF. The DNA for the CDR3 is TGTGCCAGCAGCTTAGTCGGGTGGGACACTGAAGCTTTCTTT.

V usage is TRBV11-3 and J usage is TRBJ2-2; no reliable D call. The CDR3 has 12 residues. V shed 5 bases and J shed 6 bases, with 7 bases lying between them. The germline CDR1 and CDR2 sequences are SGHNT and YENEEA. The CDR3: CASSPLAGELFF. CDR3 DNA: TGTGCCAGCAGCCCTCTAGCCGGGGAGCTGTTTTTT. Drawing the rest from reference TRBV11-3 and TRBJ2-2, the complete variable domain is EAGVVQSPRYKIIEKKQPVAFWCNPISGHNTLYWYLQNLGQGPELLIRYENEEAVDDSQLPKDRFSAERLKGVDSTLKIQPAELGDSAVYLCASSPLAGELFFGEGSRLTVL.